This T cell receptor (beta chain) was found in a study of T cell changes during pregnancy in multiple sclerosis. The table came from immunoSEQ multiplex PCR; TCRdb's copy has only in-frame clones and leaves some out. In the table there are 20,000 to 25,000 clones, over 80% of which are singletons. V lost 6 bases and J lost 0; bases outside the gene matches: 2. Germline V gene data show CDR1 as LNHNV and CDR2 as YYDKDF (reference sequence). CDR3 length: 14 residues. The TCR sequence derives from a female donor with multiple sclerosis, enrolled in a pregnancy study. This sample comprised CD8+ T cells from peripheral blood mononuclear cells, obtained in the third trimester of pregnancy. The chain recombines TRBV15 with TRBJ2-1; 7 bases align to TRBD2. The chain's CDR3 is CATRGGSSYNEQFF. CDR3 bases: TGTGCCACCAGGGGAGGGAGCTCCTACAATGAGCAGTTCTTC.